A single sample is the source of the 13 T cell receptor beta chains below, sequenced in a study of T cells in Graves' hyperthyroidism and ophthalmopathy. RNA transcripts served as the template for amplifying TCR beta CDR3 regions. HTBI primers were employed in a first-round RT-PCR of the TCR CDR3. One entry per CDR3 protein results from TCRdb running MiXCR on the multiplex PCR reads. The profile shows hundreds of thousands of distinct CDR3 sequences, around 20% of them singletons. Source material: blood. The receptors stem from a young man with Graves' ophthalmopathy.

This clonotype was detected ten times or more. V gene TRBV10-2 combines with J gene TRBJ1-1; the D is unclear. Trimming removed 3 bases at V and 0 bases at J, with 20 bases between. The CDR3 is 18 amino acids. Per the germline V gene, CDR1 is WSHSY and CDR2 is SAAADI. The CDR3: CASSDLGVWGEMNTEAFF. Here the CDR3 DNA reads TGCGCCAGCAGTGATCTTGGAGTGTGGGGAGAGATGAACACTGAAGCTTTCTTT.

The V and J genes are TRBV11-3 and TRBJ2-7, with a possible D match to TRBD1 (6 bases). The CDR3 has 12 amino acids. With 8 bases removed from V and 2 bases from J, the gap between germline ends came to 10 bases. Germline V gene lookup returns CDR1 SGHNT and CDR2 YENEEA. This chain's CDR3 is CASGTTPYEQYF. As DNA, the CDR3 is TGTGCCAGCGGGACAACCCCCTACGAGCAGTACTTC.

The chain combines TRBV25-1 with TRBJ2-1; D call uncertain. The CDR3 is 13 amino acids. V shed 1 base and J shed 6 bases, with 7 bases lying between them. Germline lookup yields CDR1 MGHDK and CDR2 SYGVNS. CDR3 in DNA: TGTGCCAGCAGTGAATTGGTGGGCAATGAGCAGTTCTTC. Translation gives CASSELVGNEQFF. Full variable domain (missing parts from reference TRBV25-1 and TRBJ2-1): EADIYQTPRYLVIGTGKKITLECSQTMGHDKMYWYQQDPGMELHLIHYSYGVNSTEKGDLSSESTVSRIRTEHFPLTLESARPSHTSQYLCASSELVGNEQFFGPGTRLTVL.

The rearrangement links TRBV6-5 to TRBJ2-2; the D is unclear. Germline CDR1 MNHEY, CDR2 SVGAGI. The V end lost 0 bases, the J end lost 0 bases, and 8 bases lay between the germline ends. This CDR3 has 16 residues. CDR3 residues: CASSYSSTANTGELFF. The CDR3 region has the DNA TGTGCCAGCAGTTACTCCTCGACCGCGAACACCGGGGAGCTGTTTTTT.

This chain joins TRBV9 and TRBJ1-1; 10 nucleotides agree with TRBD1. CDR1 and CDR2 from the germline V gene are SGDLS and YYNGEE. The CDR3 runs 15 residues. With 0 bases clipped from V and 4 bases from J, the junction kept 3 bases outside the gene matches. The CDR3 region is CASSVEGQGITEAFF. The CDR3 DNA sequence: TGTGCCAGCAGCGTAGAGGGACAGGGGATCACTGAAGCTTTCTTT. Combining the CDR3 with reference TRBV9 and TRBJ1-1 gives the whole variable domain DSGVTQTPKHLITATGQRVTLRCSPRSGDLSVYWYQQSLDQGLQFLIQYYNGEERAKGNILERFSAQQFPDLHSELNLSSLELGDSALYFCASSVEGQGITEAFFGQGTRLTVV.

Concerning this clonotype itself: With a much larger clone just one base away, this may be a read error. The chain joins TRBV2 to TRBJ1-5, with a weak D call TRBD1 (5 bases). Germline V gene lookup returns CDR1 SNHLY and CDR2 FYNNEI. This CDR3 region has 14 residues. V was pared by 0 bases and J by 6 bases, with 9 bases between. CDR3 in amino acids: CASSEALGAQPQHF. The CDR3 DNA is TGTGCCAGCAGTGAAGCGCTTGGGGCTCAGCCCCAGCATTTT.

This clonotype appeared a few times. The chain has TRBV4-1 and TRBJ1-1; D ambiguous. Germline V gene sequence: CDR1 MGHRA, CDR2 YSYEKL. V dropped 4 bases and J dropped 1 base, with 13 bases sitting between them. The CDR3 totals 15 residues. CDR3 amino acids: CASSPREGENTEAFF. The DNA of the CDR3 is TGCGCCAGCAGCCCACGTGAGGGCGAGAACACTGAAGCTTTCTTT.

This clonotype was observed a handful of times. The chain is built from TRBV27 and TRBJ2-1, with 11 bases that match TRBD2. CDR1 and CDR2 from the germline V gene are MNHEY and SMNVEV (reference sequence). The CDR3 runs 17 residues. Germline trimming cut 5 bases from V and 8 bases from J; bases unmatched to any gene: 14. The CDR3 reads CASSGGLAGGPSDEQFF. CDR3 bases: TGTGCCAGCAGTGGGGGGTTAGCGGGAGGGCCCTCGGATGAGCAGTTCTTC.

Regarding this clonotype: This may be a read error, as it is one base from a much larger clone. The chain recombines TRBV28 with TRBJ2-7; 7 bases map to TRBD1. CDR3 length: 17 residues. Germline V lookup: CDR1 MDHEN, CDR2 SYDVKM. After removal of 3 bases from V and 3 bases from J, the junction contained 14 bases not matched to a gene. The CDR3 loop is CASSFQSPGGSGYEQYF. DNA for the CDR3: TGTGCCAGCAGTTTCCAAAGCCCAGGGGGATCTGGCTACGAGCAGTACTTC.

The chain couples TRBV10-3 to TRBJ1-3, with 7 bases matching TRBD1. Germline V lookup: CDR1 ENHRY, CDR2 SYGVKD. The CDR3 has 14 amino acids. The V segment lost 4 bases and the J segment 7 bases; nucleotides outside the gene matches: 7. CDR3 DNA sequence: TGTGCCATCAGTGGACAGGGCAACGGGAACACCATATATTTT. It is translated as CAISGQGNGNTIYF.

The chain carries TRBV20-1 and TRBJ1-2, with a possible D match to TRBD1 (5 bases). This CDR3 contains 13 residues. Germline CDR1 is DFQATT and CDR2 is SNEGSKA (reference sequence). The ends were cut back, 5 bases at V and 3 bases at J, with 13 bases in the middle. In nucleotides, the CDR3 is TGCAGTGCTCTCGCCAGGGTTGACTATGGCTACACCTTC. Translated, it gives CSALARVDYGYTF.

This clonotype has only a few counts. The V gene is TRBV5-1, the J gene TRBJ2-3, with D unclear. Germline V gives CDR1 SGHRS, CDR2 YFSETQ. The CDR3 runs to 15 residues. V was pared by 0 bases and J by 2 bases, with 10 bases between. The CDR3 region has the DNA TGCGCCAGCAGCTTGGGACTCATCAACACAGATACGCAGTATTTT. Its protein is CASSLGLINTDTQYF. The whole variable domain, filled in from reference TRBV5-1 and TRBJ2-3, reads KAGVTQTPRYLIKTRGQQVTLSCSPISGHRSVSWYQQTPGQGLQFLFEYFSETQRNKGNFPGRFSGRQFSNSRSEMNVSTLELGDSALYLCASSLGLINTDTQYFGPGTRLTVL.

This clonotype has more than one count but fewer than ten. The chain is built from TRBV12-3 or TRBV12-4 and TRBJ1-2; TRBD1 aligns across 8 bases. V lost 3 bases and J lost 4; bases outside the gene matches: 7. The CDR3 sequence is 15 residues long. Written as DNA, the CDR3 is TGTGCCAGCAGTTTTTTCGGGACAGGAATCTATGGCTACACCTTC. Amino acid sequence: CASSFFGTGIYGYTF.